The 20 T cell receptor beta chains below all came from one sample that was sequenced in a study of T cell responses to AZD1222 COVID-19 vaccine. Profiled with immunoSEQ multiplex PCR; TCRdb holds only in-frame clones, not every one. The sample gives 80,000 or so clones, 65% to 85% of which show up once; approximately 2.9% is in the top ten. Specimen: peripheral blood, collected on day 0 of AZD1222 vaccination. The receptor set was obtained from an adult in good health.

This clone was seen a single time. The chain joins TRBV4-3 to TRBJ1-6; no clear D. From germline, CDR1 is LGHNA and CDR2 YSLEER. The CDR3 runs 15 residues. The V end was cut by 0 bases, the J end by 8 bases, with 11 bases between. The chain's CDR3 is CASSQDWDLDSPLHF. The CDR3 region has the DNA TGCGCCAGCAGCCAAGATTGGGATTTGGATTCACCCCTCCACTTT.

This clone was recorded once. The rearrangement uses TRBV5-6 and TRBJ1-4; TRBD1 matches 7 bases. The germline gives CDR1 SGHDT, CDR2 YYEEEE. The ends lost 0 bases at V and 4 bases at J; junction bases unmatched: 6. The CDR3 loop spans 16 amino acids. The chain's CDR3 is CASSLGLGQLNEKLFF. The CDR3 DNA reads TGTGCCAGCAGCTTGGGACTGGGACAGCTTAATGAAAAACTGTTTTTT.

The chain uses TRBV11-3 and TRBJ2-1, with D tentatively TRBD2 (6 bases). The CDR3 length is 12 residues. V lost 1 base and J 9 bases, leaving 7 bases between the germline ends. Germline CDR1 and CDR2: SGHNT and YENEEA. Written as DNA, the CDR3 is TGTGCCAGCAGCTTAGTCGGGGGTGAGCAGTTCTTC. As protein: CASSLVGGEQFF.

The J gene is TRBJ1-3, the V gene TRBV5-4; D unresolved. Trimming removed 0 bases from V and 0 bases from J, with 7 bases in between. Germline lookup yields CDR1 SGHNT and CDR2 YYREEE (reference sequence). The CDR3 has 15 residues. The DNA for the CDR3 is TGTGCCAGCAGCTTGGAACCGAGCTCTGGAAACACCATATATTTT. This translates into CASSLEPSSGNTIYF.

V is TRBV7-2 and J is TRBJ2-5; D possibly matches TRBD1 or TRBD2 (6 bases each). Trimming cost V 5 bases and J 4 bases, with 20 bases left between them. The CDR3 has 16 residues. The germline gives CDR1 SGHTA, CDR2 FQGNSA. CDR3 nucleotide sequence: TGTGCCAGCAGCCTTGCTCGGGGGCCAGCACGAGAGACCCAGTACTTC. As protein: CASSLARGPARETQYF.

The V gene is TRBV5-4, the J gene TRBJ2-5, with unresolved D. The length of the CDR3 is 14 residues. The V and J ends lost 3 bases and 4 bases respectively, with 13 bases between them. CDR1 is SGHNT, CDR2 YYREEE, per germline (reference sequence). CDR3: CASSSEIGSETQYF. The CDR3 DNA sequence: TGTGCCAGCAGCTCGGAGATAGGATCAGAGACCCAGTACTTC.

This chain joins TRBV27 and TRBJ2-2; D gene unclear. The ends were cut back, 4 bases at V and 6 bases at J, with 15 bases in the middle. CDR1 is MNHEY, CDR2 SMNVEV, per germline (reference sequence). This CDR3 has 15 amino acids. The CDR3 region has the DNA TGTGCCAGCAGTTCCGTGGCTTTCGTGGCCGGGGAGCTGTTTTTT. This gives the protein CASSSVAFVAGELFF.

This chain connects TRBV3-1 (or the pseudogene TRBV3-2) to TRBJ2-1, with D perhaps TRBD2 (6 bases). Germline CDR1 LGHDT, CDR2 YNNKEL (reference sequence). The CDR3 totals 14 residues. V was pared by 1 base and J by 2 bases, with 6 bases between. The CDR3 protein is CASSQGGAYNEQFF. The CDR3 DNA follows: TGTGCCAGCAGCCAAGGGGGGGCCTACAATGAGCAGTTCTTC.

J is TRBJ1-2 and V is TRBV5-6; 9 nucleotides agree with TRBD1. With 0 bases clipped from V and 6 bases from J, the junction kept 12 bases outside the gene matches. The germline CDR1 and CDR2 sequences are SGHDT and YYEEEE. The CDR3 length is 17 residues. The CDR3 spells CASSLGTGARQPNGYTF. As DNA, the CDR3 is TGTGCCAGCAGCTTGGGGACAGGGGCCAGACAACCCAATGGCTACACCTTC.

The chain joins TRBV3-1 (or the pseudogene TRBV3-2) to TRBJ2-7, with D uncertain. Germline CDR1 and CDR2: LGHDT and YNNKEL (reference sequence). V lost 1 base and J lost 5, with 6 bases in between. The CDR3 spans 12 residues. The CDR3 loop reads CASSQVNNEQYF. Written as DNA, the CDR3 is TGTGCCAGCAGCCAAGTGAATAACGAGCAGTACTTC.

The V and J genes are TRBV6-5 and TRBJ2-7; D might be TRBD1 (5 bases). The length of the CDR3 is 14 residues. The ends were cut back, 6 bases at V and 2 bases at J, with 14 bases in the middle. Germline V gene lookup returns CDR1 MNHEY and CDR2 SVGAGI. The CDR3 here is CASRERQSPYEQYF. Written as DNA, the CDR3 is TGTGCCAGCAGAGAGCGACAGAGCCCCTACGAGCAGTACTTC.

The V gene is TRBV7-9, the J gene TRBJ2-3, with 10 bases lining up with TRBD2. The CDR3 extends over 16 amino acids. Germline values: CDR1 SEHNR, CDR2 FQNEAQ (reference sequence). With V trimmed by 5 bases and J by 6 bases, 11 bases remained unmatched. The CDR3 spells CASSPPSGGLLDTQYF. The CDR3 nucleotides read TGTGCCAGCAGCCCTCCTAGCGGGGGCCTCCTGGATACGCAGTATTTT.

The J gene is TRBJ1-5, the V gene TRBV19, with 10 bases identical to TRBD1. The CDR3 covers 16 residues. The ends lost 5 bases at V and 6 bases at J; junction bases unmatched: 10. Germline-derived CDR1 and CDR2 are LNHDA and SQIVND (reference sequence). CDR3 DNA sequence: TGTGCCAGTAGTCAAGAGACAGGGGGCGTCGGTCAGCCCCAGCATTTT. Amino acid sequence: CASSQETGGVGQPQHF.

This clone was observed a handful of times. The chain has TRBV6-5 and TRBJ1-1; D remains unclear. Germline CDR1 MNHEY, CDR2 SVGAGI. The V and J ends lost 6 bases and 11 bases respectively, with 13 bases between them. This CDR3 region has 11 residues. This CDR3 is CASSQTMGAFF. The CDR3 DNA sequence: TGTGCCAGCAGCCAAACAATGGGTGCTTTCTTT.

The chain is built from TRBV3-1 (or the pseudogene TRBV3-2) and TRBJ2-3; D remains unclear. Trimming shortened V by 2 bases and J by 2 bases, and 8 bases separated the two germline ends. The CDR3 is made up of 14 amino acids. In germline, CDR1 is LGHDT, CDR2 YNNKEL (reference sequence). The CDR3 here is CASSQLGFTDTQYF. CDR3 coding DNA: TGTGCCAGCAGCCAATTGGGGTTCACAGATACGCAGTATTTT.

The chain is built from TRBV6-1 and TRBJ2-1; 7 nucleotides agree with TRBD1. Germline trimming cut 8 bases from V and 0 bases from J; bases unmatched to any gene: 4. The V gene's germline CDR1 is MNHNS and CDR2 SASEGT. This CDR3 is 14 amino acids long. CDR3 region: CASGGQDSYNEQFF. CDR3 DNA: TGTGCCAGCGGCGGACAGGACTCCTACAATGAGCAGTTCTTC.

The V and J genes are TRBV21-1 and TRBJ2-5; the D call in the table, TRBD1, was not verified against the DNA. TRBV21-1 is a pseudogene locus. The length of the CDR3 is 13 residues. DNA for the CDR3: TGTGCCAGCAGCAAAGTTCAGCAAGAGACCCAGTACTTC. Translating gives CASSKVQQETQYF.

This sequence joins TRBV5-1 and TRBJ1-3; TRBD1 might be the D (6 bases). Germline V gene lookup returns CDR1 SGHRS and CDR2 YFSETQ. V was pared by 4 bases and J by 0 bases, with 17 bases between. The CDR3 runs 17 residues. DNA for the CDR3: TGCGCCAGCAGCCTTCTCCCGGGACACCTCTCTGGAAACACCATATATTTT. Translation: CASSLLPGHLSGNTIYF.

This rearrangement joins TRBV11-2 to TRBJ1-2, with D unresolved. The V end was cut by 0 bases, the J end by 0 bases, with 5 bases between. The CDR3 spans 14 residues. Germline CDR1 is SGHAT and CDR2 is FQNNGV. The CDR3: CASSLEPANYGYTF. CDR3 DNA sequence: TGTGCCAGCAGCTTAGAGCCAGCTAACTATGGCTACACCTTC.

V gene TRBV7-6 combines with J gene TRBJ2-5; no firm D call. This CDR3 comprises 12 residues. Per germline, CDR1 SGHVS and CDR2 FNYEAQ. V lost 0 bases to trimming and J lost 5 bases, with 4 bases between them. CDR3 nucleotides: TGTGCCAGCAGCTTAGCGGACGAGACCCAGTACTTC. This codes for CASSLADETQYF.